The 30 T cell receptor beta chains presented below share a single source sample, sequenced in a study of blood T cell repertoires in COVID-19. Libraries were prepared by immunoSEQ multiplex PCR; TCRdb keeps only in-frame clonotypes and omits some of them. Of under 120,000 clones in the sample, roughly 81% were seen once. The sample was peripheral blood. These receptors all come from a human donor in a cohort sampled during active COVID-19.

The chain is built from TRBV6-6 and TRBJ2-1; TRBD2 matches 11 bases. This CDR3 is 19 amino acids long. Germline V gene data show CDR1 as MNHNY and CDR2 as SVGAGI (reference sequence). V lost 5 bases and J lost 3; bases outside the gene matches: 15. CDR3 sequence: CASSRPGVAGGRGYNEQFF. CDR3 nucleotides: TGTGCCAGCAGTCGCCCGGGGGTAGCGGGGGGGCGAGGCTACAATGAGCAGTTCTTC.

V and J are TRBV12-5 and TRBJ1-4; 7 nucleotides agree with TRBD1. Trimming took 5 bases from V and 4 from J; bases not matched to a gene: 4. Germline V lookup: CDR1 LGHNT, CDR2 FRNRAP. The CDR3 contains 14 residues. The CDR3 region has the DNA TGTGCTAGTGGTAGAGGGACAGATAATGAAAAACTGTTTTTT. Translating gives CASGRGTDNEKLFF.

J is TRBJ2-2 and V is TRBV28, with TRBD2 as a possible D gene (5 bases). This CDR3 is built from 15 residues. Looked up from germline, CDR1 is MDHEN and CDR2 is SYDVKM. Trimming took off 2 bases at V and 5 bases at J, with 12 bases between the two ends. In DNA, the CDR3 is TGTGCCAGCAGTTTAAGTATACGGGGTACCGGGGAGCTGTTTTTT. It specifies CASSLSIRGTGELFF.

The chain uses TRBV30 and TRBJ1-1; 9 bases are shared with TRBD1. The CDR3 totals 13 residues. Germline trimming cut 5 bases from V and 4 bases from J; bases unmatched to any gene: 5. Germline V gene lookup returns CDR1 GTSNPN and CDR2 SVGIG (reference sequence). For the CDR3, the DNA is TGTGCCTGGGGGACAGGGTTGAGCACTGAAGCTTTCTTT. Its translation is CAWGTGLSTEAFF.

The rearrangement joins TRBV5-1 to TRBJ2-3, with a possible D match to TRBD1 (6 bases). The CDR3 covers 14 residues. Between the trimmed V and J ends, which lost 5 bases and 3 bases, there was a span of 13 bases. CDR1 SGHRS and CDR2 YFSETQ come from the germline V gene. The CDR3 reads CASSLAGETDTQYF. As DNA, the CDR3 is TGCGCCAGCAGTTTAGCAGGGGAGACAGATACGCAGTATTTT.

The V gene is TRBV19, the J gene TRBJ2-3; TRBD1 matches at 11 bases. This CDR3 region has 17 residues. V lost 4 bases to trimming and J lost 2 bases; unmatched junction nucleotides: 8. Germline CDR1 is LNHDA and CDR2 is SQIVND (reference sequence). The CDR3 DNA reads TGTGCCAGTAGTACCGGGACAGGGGGTGTCCTCACAGATACGCAGTATTTT. This encodes CASSTGTGGVLTDTQYF.

The chain has TRBV9 and TRBJ2-3, with D unresolved. From germline, CDR1 is SGDLS and CDR2 YYNGEE. The V and J ends lost 0 bases and 6 bases respectively, with 5 bases between them. This CDR3 has 12 residues. CDR3 sequence (DNA): TGTGCCAGCAGCGTAGGTTCGGATACGCAGTATTTT. Its translation: CASSVGSDTQYF. The complete variable domain, with remaining parts taken from reference TRBV9 and TRBJ2-3, reads DSGVTQTPKHLITATGQRVTLRCSPRSGDLSVYWYQQSLDQGLQFLIQYYNGEERAKGNILERFSAQQFPDLHSELNLSSLELGDSALYFCASSVGSDTQYFGPGTRLTVL.

The chain uses TRBV6-5 and TRBJ1-2, with 11 bases fitting TRBD1. V gave up 4 bases and J gave up 4 bases; unmatched junction bases: 5. CDR3 length: 15 amino acids. Per the germline V gene, CDR1 is MNHEY and CDR2 is SVGAGI. Here the CDR3 reads CASSSGTGGGYGYTF. For the CDR3, the DNA is TGTGCCAGCAGTTCCGGGACAGGGGGAGGCTATGGCTACACCTTC.

For the CDR3, the DNA is TGTGCCATCAGTGATTCCGACAGGGGAAATTCACCCCTCCACTTT. It codes for CAISDSDRGNSPLHF. The rearrangement links TRBV10-3 to TRBJ1-6; 8 bases line up with TRBD1. This CDR3 contains 15 residues. Unmatched junction bases numbered 5, after V lost 3 bases and J lost 7 bases. CDR1 is ENHRY and CDR2 is SYGVKD in the germline V gene.

The chain has TRBV4-2 and TRBJ1-2; 7 bases match TRBD1. V shed 1 base, J shed 4 bases, and the junction held 9 bases outside the gene matches. Germline V gene lookup returns CDR1 LGHNA and CDR2 YNFKEQ. The CDR3 is 16 amino acids. CDR3 sequence: CASSQGTGLLPYGYTF. CDR3 bases: TGTGCCAGCAGCCAAGGGACAGGACTCCTACCCTATGGCTACACCTTC.

The chain combines TRBV7-8 with TRBJ1-2; D uncertain. V was pared by 1 base and J by 1 base, with 10 bases between. Germline V CDR1 and CDR2: SGHVS, FQNEAQ. This CDR3 comprises 15 residues. DNA of the CDR3: TGTGCCAGCAGCTTAGGTCCACAAAATAACTATGGCTACACCTTC. It translates to CASSLGPQNNYGYTF. The variable domain in full, completed from reference TRBV7-8 and TRBJ1-2, reads GAGVSQSPRYKVAKRGQDVALRCDPISGHVSLFWYQQALGQGPEFLTYFQNEAQLDKSGLPSDRFFAERPEGSVSTLKIQRTQQEDSAVYLCASSLGPQNNYGYTFGSGTRLTVV.

V gene TRBV6-6 combines with J gene TRBJ1-4; unclear D gene. The germline CDR1 and CDR2 sequences are MNHNY and SVGAGI (reference sequence). V lost 6 bases to trimming and J lost 0 bases, with 8 bases between them. The CDR3 totals 14 residues. CDR3 DNA: TGTGCCAGCAGGCGGCTTGCAACTAATGAAAAACTGTTTTTT. Its protein product is CASRRLATNEKLFF.

The chain is built from TRBV28 and TRBJ1-2; TRBD1 aligns across 9 bases. CDR1 is MDHEN, CDR2 SYDVKM, per germline. The CDR3 covers 13 residues. The V segment lost 4 bases and the J segment 5 bases; nucleotides outside the gene matches: 2. CDR3 amino acids: CASSYGQGYGYTF. DNA for the CDR3: TGTGCCAGCAGTTATGGACAGGGGTATGGCTACACCTTC.

This sequence joins TRBV6-5 and TRBJ2-2; tentative D call: TRBD1 (6 bases). Per germline, CDR1 MNHEY and CDR2 SVGAGI. Trimming took off 7 bases at V and 0 bases at J, with 12 bases between the two ends. This CDR3 region has 15 residues. The CDR3 DNA sequence: TGTGCCAGCACCTTGGACAGAGCGAACACCGGGGAGCTGTTTTTT. Its protein product is CASTLDRANTGELFF.

The chain employs TRBV7-9 and TRBJ1-5; the match to TRBD1 covers 7 bases. The V gene's germline CDR1 is SEHNR and CDR2 FQNEAQ (reference sequence). The CDR3 extends over 16 amino acids. The trim removed 2 bases at V and 0 bases at J, leaving 4 bases unmatched. The CDR3 is CASSLTRGNSNQPQHF. The CDR3 DNA follows: TGTGCCAGCAGCTTAACCAGGGGGAATAGCAATCAGCCCCAGCATTTT.

The chain recombines TRBV7-6 with TRBJ2-1, with D possibly matching TRBD1 (5 bases). The V gene's germline CDR1 is SGHVS and CDR2 FNYEAQ. The length of the CDR3 is 15 residues. The V and J ends lost 3 bases and 2 bases respectively, with 11 bases between them. CDR3 region: CASSFEAGTYNEQFF. The CDR3 DNA follows: TGTGCCAGCAGCTTTGAGGCAGGGACCTACAATGAGCAGTTCTTC.

The rearrangement links TRBV9 to TRBJ2-3; possibly TRBD1 for D (7 bases). The V gene lost 0 bases and the J gene lost 1 base, with 21 bases spanning the gap. Germline loops: CDR1 SGDLS, CDR2 YYNGEE. CDR3 size: 19 residues. CDR3 sequence: CASSVALQGGLIGTDTQYF. The DNA of the CDR3 is TGTGCCAGCAGCGTAGCTTTGCAGGGGGGTCTGATAGGCACAGATACGCAGTATTTT.

The rearrangement uses TRBV6-5 and TRBJ2-1; perhaps TRBD1 as D (6 bases). The germline gives CDR1 MNHEY, CDR2 SVGAGI. Trimming took 9 bases from V and 0 from J, leaving 15 bases between them. This CDR3 is built from 15 residues. CDR3 DNA: TGTGCCAGAGGGGGTGGACAAAGCTCCTACAATGAGCAGTTCTTC. Protein: CARGGGQSSYNEQFF.

V usage is TRBV7-2 and J usage is TRBJ2-2, with D hard to call. The CDR3 runs 14 residues. Germline V CDR1 and CDR2: SGHTA, FQGNSA. Trimming cost V 4 bases and J 1 base, with 7 bases left between them. The CDR3: CASSSRLNTGELFF. CDR3 DNA: TGTGCCAGCAGCTCCAGGCTGAACACCGGGGAGCTGTTTTTT. The entire variable domain, with the rest obtained from reference TRBV7-2 and TRBJ2-2, is as follows: GAGVSQSPSNKVTEKGKDVELRCDPISGHTALYWYRQSLGQGLEFLIYFQGNSAPDKSGLPSDRFSAERTGGSVSTLTIQRTQQEDSAVYLCASSSRLNTGELFFGEGSRLTVL.

The genes are TRBV7-2 and TRBJ1-1; 8 nucleotides agree with TRBD1. Unmatched junction bases numbered 8, after V lost 7 bases and J lost 4 bases. The CDR3 totals 14 residues. The germline CDR1 and CDR2 sequences are SGHTA and FQGNSA. The CDR3 reads CASTPTGVGTEAFF. For the CDR3, the DNA is TGTGCCAGCACCCCGACAGGGGTGGGCACTGAAGCTTTCTTT.

As DNA, the CDR3 is TGTGCCAGCAGGGACAGGGGGGACGCCCTCCACTTT. This gives the protein CASRDRGDALHF. The V gene is TRBV2, the J gene TRBJ1-6; 10 bases are shared with TRBD1. After removal of 6 bases from V and 14 bases from J, the junction contained 4 bases not matched to a gene. The germline V gene has CDR1 SNHLY and CDR2 FYNNEI. The CDR3 runs 12 residues. Filled out from reference TRBV2 and TRBJ1-6, the complete variable domain reads EPEVTQTPSHQVTQMGQEVILRCVPISNHLYFYWYRQILGQKVEFLVSFYNNEISEKSEIFDDQFSVERPDGSNFTLKIRSTKLEDSAMYFCASRDRGDALHFGNGTRLTVT.

V gene TRBV4-1 combines with J gene TRBJ1-3, with D unclear. The CDR3 covers 16 residues. Trimming cost V 1 base and J 4 bases, with 14 bases left between them. Germline CDR1 and CDR2: MGHRA and YSYEKL. CDR3 in amino acids: CASSQALPGSGNTIYF. The DNA of the CDR3 is TGCGCCAGCAGCCAAGCCTTGCCCGGGTCCGGAAACACCATATATTTT.

The rearrangement joins TRBV5-5 to TRBJ1-1; D gene ambiguous. Germline V lookup: CDR1 SGHKS, CDR2 YYEKEE (reference sequence). The CDR3 sequence is 15 residues long. Trimming took 0 bases from V and 0 from J, leaving 9 bases between them. The CDR3: CASSLERTMNTEAFF. The CDR3 DNA reads TGTGCCAGCAGCTTGGAGCGAACCATGAACACTGAAGCTTTCTTT.

The chain employs TRBV28 and TRBJ2-3, with D uncertain. The germline V and J ends were trimmed by 5 bases and 4 bases, with 10 bases remaining between them. The CDR3 consists of 13 residues. Per the germline V gene, CDR1 is MDHEN and CDR2 is SYDVKM. CDR3 in amino acids: CASSLPSPDTQYF. The DNA for the CDR3 is TGTGCCAGCAGTCTCCCCTCCCCAGATACGCAGTATTTT.

The chain employs TRBV7-2 and TRBJ2-3; 7 nucleotides line up with TRBD1. CDR1 is SGHTA and CDR2 is FQGNSA in the germline V gene. CDR3 size: 14 residues. The trim removed 3 bases at V and 4 bases at J, leaving 4 bases unmatched. The CDR3 region has the DNA TGTGCCAGCAGCTTCGACAGGGTGGCAGATACGCAGTATTTT. This gives the protein CASSFDRVADTQYF.

V is TRBV28 and J is TRBJ1-3; 8 nucleotides align to TRBD1. This CDR3 has 12 residues. CDR1 is MDHEN and CDR2 is SYDVKM in the germline V gene. Trimming took 2 bases from V and 13 from J; bases not matched to a gene: 4. CDR3 sequence: CASSLRTGTIYF. The CDR3 bases are TGTGCCAGCAGTTTAAGGACAGGGACGATATATTTT.

The V and J genes are TRBV5-1 and TRBJ2-3; D ambiguous. The CDR3 has 15 amino acids. Per the germline V gene, CDR1 is SGHRS and CDR2 is YFSETQ. V was cut by 1 base and J by 1 base, with 10 bases left in between. The CDR3 nucleotides read TGCGCCAGCAGCTTGTCCGAAAGAGGCACAGATACGCAGTATTTT. It specifies CASSLSERGTDTQYF.

The gene calls are TRBV21-1 and TRBJ1-2; no check of the table's D call, TRBD1, against the DNA was made. TRBV21-1 is recorded as a pseudogene. There are 16 residues in the CDR3. CDR3 nucleotides: TGTGCCAGCAGCAAAGGATGGACAGGGGGAGGCTATGGCTACACCTTC. It translates to CASSKGWTGGGYGYTF.

The genes are TRBV28 and TRBJ1-4; 7 bases fit TRBD1. CDR1 is MDHEN and CDR2 is SYDVKM in the germline V gene. The junction had 11 bases not matched to a gene; V was cut back by 7 bases and J by 3 bases. This CDR3 has 16 amino acids. The CDR3: CASMPPSRGSNEKLFF. Written as DNA, the CDR3 is TGTGCCAGCATGCCTCCTTCCAGGGGGTCTAATGAAAAACTGTTTTTT.

The genes are TRBV28 and TRBJ2-5; the match to TRBD2 covers 15 bases. This CDR3 contains 15 residues. J was trimmed by 7 bases and V by 3 bases; bases with no gene match: 3. CDR1 and CDR2 from the germline V gene are MDHEN and SYDVKM. CDR3 sequence: CASSLGLAGGGTQYF. In DNA form, the CDR3 reads TGTGCCAGCAGTTTGGGACTAGCGGGAGGAGGGACCCAGTACTTC.